The present entry profiles one T cell receptor (beta chain) with its context. The junction shows a germline mismatch at one end, possibly a read error. The data originate from a study of prognosis after radiotherapy for stage I lung cancer. Two separate time points each saw a draw of 6 to 6.5 milliliters of peripheral blood. Genomic DNA was the source, and TCR beta CDR3 was amplified from it by two-round multiplex PCR. The first PCR round targeted every TRBV and TRBJ gene with specific primers. From the multiplex PCR reads, TCRdb called clonotypes with MiXCR, one entry per CDR3 protein. The sample holds approximately 16,000 distinct CDR3 sequences, more than 35% seen once. The CDR3 extends over 14 amino acids. Germline loops: CDR1 SGHDT, CDR2 YYEEEE.

This clonotype was sampled from a donor over 45 with non-small cell lung cancer. The chain has TRBV5-6 and TRBJ2-5, with a weak D call TRBD1 (7 bases). This sample comprised PBMCs, obtained before or after stereotactic body radiation therapy (not recorded which). The DNA of the CDR3 is TGTGCCGGCAGCTTGGGGGCAGGGGGGGAGACCCAGTACTTC. Protein: CAGSLGAGGETQYF.